These 20 T cell receptor beta chains share one sample of origin, sequenced in a study of blood T cell repertoires in COVID-19. Clones were read by immunoSEQ multiplex PCR, and TCRdb kept only the in-frame ones, dropping some. The table has about 210,000 clones, about four fifths seen once. The source material was PBMCs or T cells enriched from blood (not recorded which). The receptors come from a woman aged 30 to 39 who had been exposed to COVID-19.

This chain links TRBV6-5 with TRBJ2-2; 9 nucleotides match TRBD1. CDR1 and CDR2 (germline): MNHEY, SVGAGI. This CDR3 has 15 residues. Trimming removed 4 bases from V and 5 bases from J; junction bases left unmatched: 5. The CDR3 reads CASSSTGGSTGELFF. CDR3 bases: TGTGCCAGCAGTTCGACAGGGGGGTCGACCGGGGAGCTGTTTTTT.

The chain uses TRBV5-1 and TRBJ2-1; D might be TRBD2 (6 bases). This CDR3 comprises 15 residues. Germline CDR1 is SGHRS and CDR2 is YFSETQ. Trimming left V 0 bases short and J 7 bases short, with 14 bases between. The CDR3 sequence: CASSLDLIGGNEQFF. Written as DNA, the CDR3 is TGCGCCAGCAGCTTGGATCTTATCGGGGGTAATGAGCAGTTCTTC.

With respect to this clone: The sample holds other DNA sequences that translate to the same CDR3. V usage is TRBV7-9 and J usage is TRBJ1-1; 7 nucleotides align to TRBD1. CDR3 length: 13 amino acids. V was pared by 5 bases and J by 3 bases, with 3 bases of the junction left unmatched. Germline V gene sequence: CDR1 SEHNR, CDR2 FQNEAQ (reference sequence). CDR3 sequence: CASSLQGDTEAFF. The CDR3 region has the DNA TGTGCCAGCAGCCTCCAGGGGGACACTGAAGCTTTCTTT. Full variable domain (missing parts from reference TRBV7-9 and TRBJ1-1): DTGVSQNPRHKITKRGQNVTFRCDPISEHNRLYWYRQTLGQGPEFLTYFQNEAQLEKSRLLSDRFSAERPKGSFSTLEIQRTEQGDSAMYLCASSLQGDTEAFFGQGTRLTVV.

This rearrangement joins TRBV5-1 to TRBJ1-3; tentative D call: TRBD1 (6 bases). Between the trimmed V and J ends, which lost 4 bases and 2 bases, there was a span of 13 bases. This CDR3 comprises 15 residues. CDR1 and CDR2 from the germline V gene are SGHRS and YFSETQ. The CDR3 region is CASSPTGGPGNTIYF. The CDR3 nucleotides are TGCGCCAGCAGCCCCACGGGGGGCCCTGGAAACACCATATATTTT.

J is TRBJ1-5 and V is TRBV18; 8 nucleotides agree with TRBD1. V was clipped by 3 bases and J by 8 bases; unmatched bases: 6. This CDR3 comprises 14 residues. Germline loops: CDR1 KGHSH, CDR2 LQKENI. This CDR3 is CASSPLGQEEPQHF. The CDR3, as DNA: TGTGCCAGCTCACCCCTGGGACAGGAGGAGCCCCAGCATTTT.

The sample holds a few counts of this clone. The chain combines TRBV7-2 with TRBJ1-2; D may be TRBD1 (5 bases). V was pared by 1 base and J by 8 bases, with 11 bases between. In germline, CDR1 is SGHTA, CDR2 FQGNSA. The CDR3 is 13 residues long. CDR3 in DNA: TGTGCCAGCAGCTTAGTCAGGGATGCAGGCTACACCTTC. Protein sequence: CASSLVRDAGYTF. Supplemented by reference TRBV7-2 and TRBJ1-2, the full variable domain reads GAGVSQSPSNKVTEKGKDVELRCDPISGHTALYWYRQSLGQGLEFLIYFQGNSAPDKSGLPSDRFSAERTGGSVSTLTIQRTQQEDSAVYLCASSLVRDAGYTFGSGTRLTVV.

The V and J genes are TRBV19 and TRBJ1-2; TRBD1 might be the D (6 bases). Trimming left V 7 bases short and J 8 bases short, with 14 bases between. The CDR3 loop spans 12 amino acids. Germline V CDR1 and CDR2: LNHDA, SQIVND (reference sequence). The CDR3 DNA reads TGTGCCAGTACTTCAGGGGTAAGGGGCTACACCTTC. It codes for CASTSGVRGYTF. Full variable domain (rest looked up from reference TRBV19 and TRBJ1-2): DGGITQSPKYLFRKEGQNVTLSCEQNLNHDAMYWYRQDPGQGLRLIYYSQIVNDFQKGDIAEGYSVSREKKESFPLTVTSAQKNPTAFYLCASTSGVRGYTFGSGTRLTVV.

The chain carries TRBV19 and TRBJ1-2, with D possibly TRBD1 on 5 matching bases. Per the germline V gene, CDR1 is LNHDA and CDR2 is SQIVND (reference sequence). The CDR3 consists of 12 residues. V gave up 6 bases and J gave up 7 bases, with 12 bases separating them. The CDR3: CASSGQGLGYTF. In nucleotides, the CDR3 is TGTGCCAGTAGCGGGCAGGGTCTTGGCTACACCTTC. The entire variable domain, with the rest obtained from reference TRBV19 and TRBJ1-2, is as follows: DGGITQSPKYLFRKEGQNVTLSCEQNLNHDAMYWYRQDPGQGLRLIYYSQIVNDFQKGDIAEGYSVSREKKESFPLTVTSAQKNPTAFYLCASSGQGLGYTFGSGTRLTVV.

This rearrangement joins TRBV11-2 to TRBJ1-2, with D tentatively TRBD1 (6 bases). Germline V lookup: CDR1 SGHAT, CDR2 FQNNGV. There are 13 residues in the CDR3. Trimming removed 4 bases from V and 4 bases from J, with 10 bases in between. Here the CDR3 reads CASSWTESYGYTF. In DNA, the CDR3 is TGTGCCAGCAGCTGGACAGAAAGCTATGGCTACACCTTC.

The gene calls are TRBV7-9 and TRBJ2-1, with 7 nucleotides matching TRBD2. Looked up from germline, CDR1 is SEHNR and CDR2 is FQNEAQ (reference sequence). Losses at the gene ends were 5 bases for V and 13 bases for J; bases not matched to a gene: 11. The CDR3 extends over 13 amino acids. The CDR3 spells CASSPDRGDLQFF. The CDR3 coding sequence is TGTGCCAGCAGCCCAGACCGGGGGGACTTACAGTTCTTC.

The CDR3 is CASIPDRGHGELFF. As DNA, the CDR3 is TGTGCCAGTATACCGGACCGAGGGCACGGGGAGCTGTTTTTT. The chain is built from TRBV11-2 and TRBJ2-2; D possibly corresponds to TRBD2 (5 bases). V lost 9 bases, J lost 7 bases, and 18 bases lay in between. Germline V CDR1 and CDR2: SGHAT, FQNNGV. The CDR3 contains 14 residues.

The table lists this clone with a few counts. The rearrangement joins TRBV5-1 to TRBJ1-5; possible D gene TRBD1, 6 bases. From germline, CDR1 is SGHRS and CDR2 YFSETQ. This CDR3 is built from 15 residues. V was pared by 4 bases and J by 2 bases, with 13 bases between. The CDR3 DNA is TGCGCCAGCAGCGTAGCGGGGGCCGGCAATCAGCCCCAGCATTTT. This sequence encodes CASSVAGAGNQPQHF.

The rearrangement joins TRBV10-1 to TRBJ2-7; 9 bases are shared with TRBD1. Germline-derived CDR1 and CDR2 are WNHNN and SYGVQD (reference sequence). CDR3 length equals 13 residues. The V gene end was trimmed by 3 bases and the J gene end by 6 bases; junction bases not matched to a gene: 3. The CDR3 sequence is CASSEGTGTEQYF. CDR3 DNA sequence: TGCGCCAGCAGTGAAGGGACAGGGACCGAGCAGTACTTC.

This clone was counted a few times. The V call is TRBV9, the J call TRBJ1-1, with D maybe TRBD1 (5 bases). This CDR3 region has 15 residues. Trimming removed 4 bases at V and 4 bases at J, with 17 bases between. Germline CDR1 is SGDLS and CDR2 is YYNGEE. The CDR3 bases are TGTGCCAGCAGCCCCTCAGGAGGGGCGGCCACTGAAGCTTTCTTT. Protein product: CASSPSGGAATEAFF. Complete variable domain (other parts from reference TRBV9 and TRBJ1-1): DSGVTQTPKHLITATGQRVTLRCSPRSGDLSVYWYQQSLDQGLQFLIQYYNGEERAKGNILERFSAQQFPDLHSELNLSSLELGDSALYFCASSPSGGAATEAFFGQGTRLTVV.

V and J are TRBV29-1 and TRBJ1-4; D is possibly TRBD1 (6 bases). The V and J ends lost 5 bases and 10 bases respectively, with 11 bases between them. The CDR3 covers 11 residues. In germline, CDR1 is SQVTM, CDR2 ANQGSEA. The CDR3 DNA follows: TGCAGCGTTTCGTTAGGGGGAAAACTGTTTTTT. It specifies CSVSLGGKLFF.

The chain combines TRBV7-2 with TRBJ2-7; 9 bases match TRBD2. CDR1 is SGHTA and CDR2 is FQGNSA in the germline V gene. Unmatched junction bases numbered 7, after V lost 0 bases and J lost 4 bases. This CDR3 region has 16 residues. CDR3 coding DNA: TGTGCCAGCAGCTTAGCACCTAGCGGGGTTGGGTACGAGCAGTACTTC. Residues: CASSLAPSGVGYEQYF. Variable domain in full (rest from reference TRBV7-2 and TRBJ2-7): GAGVSQSPSNKVTEKGKDVELRCDPISGHTALYWYRQSLGQGLEFLIYFQGNSAPDKSGLPSDRFSAERTGGSVSTLTIQRTQQEDSAVYLCASSLAPSGVGYEQYFGPGTRLTVT.

This sequence joins TRBV11-2 and TRBJ2-7, with D possibly TRBD2 on 5 matching bases. CDR3 length equals 14 residues. V was trimmed by 5 bases and J by 3 bases, leaving 14 bases between them. CDR1 is SGHAT and CDR2 is FQNNGV in the germline V gene. CDR3 sequence reads: CASSHEVGSYEQYF. The CDR3 DNA reads as TGTGCCAGCAGCCATGAGGTGGGGAGCTACGAGCAGTACTTC.

The chain has TRBV4-3 and TRBJ2-1; D is unclear. V was cut by 0 bases and J by 0 bases, with 6 bases left in between. Per the germline V gene, CDR1 is LGHNA and CDR2 is YSLEER. The CDR3 runs 15 residues. The CDR3 protein is CASSQDGSSYNEQFF. The CDR3 DNA is TGCGCCAGCAGCCAAGACGGTAGCTCCTACAATGAGCAGTTCTTC.

The chain uses TRBV27 and TRBJ1-6, with D uncertain. V was clipped by 5 bases and J by 9 bases, with 17 bases between them. There are 15 residues in the CDR3. Germline CDR1 reads MNHEY; CDR2 reads SMNVEV (reference sequence). The CDR3 region has the DNA TGTGCCAGCAGTCCTCGCAGCGGGGTTGGTTCACCCCTCCACTTT. It specifies CASSPRSGVGSPLHF.

This clone was seen a handful of times. V usage is TRBV7-9 and J usage is TRBJ1-6, with a tentative D call TRBD1 (6 bases). The CDR3 length is 15 residues. Germline values: CDR1 SEHNR, CDR2 FQNEAQ (reference sequence). Trimming took off 1 base at V and 9 bases at J, with 13 bases between the two ends. CDR3 residues: CASSLDYRASSPLHF. The CDR3 DNA sequence: TGTGCCAGCAGCTTAGATTACAGGGCCTCTTCACCCCTCCACTTT.